Below, one T cell receptor beta chain is given with its context. The antigen remains unidentified. The record originates from a study of T cell clonotyping in hematopoietic cell transplantation. Study conclusions and caveats: Broader posttransplant TCR repertoire diversity was predicted by graft donor and pretransplant recipient Inverse Simpson Index values. Few recipient clonotypes overlapped donors; over 97% were de novo at given depth. No sorting was done, leaving CD4 and CD8 contributions mixed.

J lost 4 bases, V lost 6 bases, and 9 bases had no gene match. The CDR3 extends over 15 amino acids. In germline, CDR1 is LNHDA, CDR2 SQIVND (reference sequence). Clones were sequenced by immunoSEQ multiplex PCR, and TCRdb holds only the in-frame ones, with some missing. The sample lists approximately 30,000 clones; almost 96% were seen once. This TCR was recovered from a man aged 45-60 years in good health. Some clones in this sample may be carry-over from other donors' samples. The rearrangement uses TRBV19 and TRBJ2-7, with 10 bases lining up with TRBD1. The sample consisted of peripheral blood mononuclear cells. Here the CDR3 reads CASSATGGTQYEQYF. The CDR3, as DNA: TGTGCCAGTAGCGCGACAGGGGGCACACAATACGAGCAGTACTTC.